The rows below give T cell receptor beta chains drawn from one sample of a study of OX40 agonist ivuxolimab in advanced cancers. Assay used: immunoSEQ multiplex PCR; TCRdb lists only in-frame clones, some missing. The sample lists tens of thousands of clones; about 86% were seen once. The starting material was CD4+ or CD8+ T cells sorted from blood, obtained in a trial of the OX40 agonist ivuxolimab. The source is an adult with an advanced solid tumor such as melanoma, head and neck, liver or kidney cancer. Each CDR3 is given with its conserved first and last residue. A D gene is named only where the DNA matches it firmly. Part of the rows lack a size; the others show once, few, many or a class for expanded clones.

v_gene: TRBV5-1
d_gene: TRBD1
j_gene: TRBJ2-3
abundance: .
CDR3nt: TGCGCCAGCAGCTTGGGACAGGGCGGAGATACGCAGTATTTT
CDR3aa: CASSLGQGGDTQYF

v_gene: TRBV2
d_gene: TRBD1
j_gene: TRBJ2-1
abundance: few
CDR3nt: TGTGCCAGTTCGAGGGACAGGGTCTACAATGAGCAGTTCTTC
CDR3aa: CASSRDRVYNEQFF

v_gene: TRBV10-2
d_gene: .
j_gene: TRBJ1-1
abundance: .
CDR3nt: TGCGCCAGCAGTGATGAGAGCACGGGCAACACTGAAGCTTTCTTT
CDR3aa: CASSDESTGNTEAFF

v_gene: TRBV11-2
d_gene: .
j_gene: TRBJ2-3
abundance: .
CDR3nt: TGTGCCAGCAGCTTACCAGGACTATCGCAGTATTTT
CDR3aa: CASSLPGLSQYF

v_gene: TRBV19
d_gene: TRBD1
j_gene: TRBJ1-4
abundance: .
CDR3nt: TGTGCCAGTTCGGACAGGGTCCGGAATGAAAAACTGTTTTTT
CDR3aa: CASSDRVRNEKLFF

v_gene: TRBV6-5
d_gene: .
j_gene: TRBJ2-1
abundance: .
CDR3nt: TGTGCCAGTAGAGGGGGGGGAAATGAGCAGTTCTTC
CDR3aa: CASRGGGNEQFF

v_gene: TRBV5-1
d_gene: TRBD2
j_gene: TRBJ2-3
abundance: .
CDR3nt: TGCGCCAGCAGCAGGACTAGCGGGGGGCGAAGCACAGATACGCAGTATTTT
CDR3aa: CASSRTSGGRSTDTQYF

v_gene: TRBV19
d_gene: .
j_gene: TRBJ1-5
abundance: .
CDR3nt: TGTGCCAGTAGTATAGTGGGGGGGCAGCCCCAGCATTTT
CDR3aa: CASSIVGGQPQHF

v_gene: TRBV29-1
d_gene: .
j_gene: TRBJ2-7
abundance: .
CDR3nt: TGCAGCGTTGTAGTAGGAGGGAAGGCCCTTTACTTC
CDR3aa: CSVVVGGKALYF

v_gene: TRBV5-1
d_gene: .
j_gene: TRBJ2-1
abundance: .
CDR3nt: TGCGCCAGCAGCTCCCAGCCAACTAGTAATGAGCAGTTCTTC
CDR3aa: CASSSQPTSNEQFF

v_gene: TRBV12-5
d_gene: .
j_gene: TRBJ1-3
abundance: .
CDR3nt: TGTGCTAGTGGTTTGGTTTTGACAGGTACCATCTCTGGAAACACCATATATTTT
CDR3aa: CASGLVLTGTISGNTIYF

v_gene: TRBV18
d_gene: .
j_gene: TRBJ1-2
abundance: .
CDR3nt: TGTGCCAGCTCACCGGGGTCCGGATATGGCTACACCTTC
CDR3aa: CASSPGSGYGYTF

v_gene: TRBV7-8
d_gene: .
j_gene: TRBJ1-4
abundance: .
CDR3nt: TGTGCCAGCAGCTTAGCGGGGGGGACACAGGAAAAACTGTTTTTT
CDR3aa: CASSLAGGTQEKLFF

v_gene: TRBV5-5
d_gene: TRBD1
j_gene: TRBJ1-6
abundance: .
CDR3nt: TGTGCCAGCAGCTTCTTATTACAGGGGGCCCTTAATTCACCCCTCCACTTT
CDR3aa: CASSFLLQGALNSPLHF

v_gene: TRBV7-2
d_gene: .
j_gene: TRBJ1-2
abundance: .
CDR3nt: TGTGCCAGCAGCTACGTTAGTGGGCTGGGCTACACCTTC
CDR3aa: CASSYVSGLGYTF

v_gene: TRBV6-6
d_gene: .
j_gene: TRBJ1-3
abundance: .
CDR3nt: TGTGCCAGCAGACGGGGCTCTGGAAACACCATATATTTT
CDR3aa: CASRRGSGNTIYF

v_gene: TRBV6-5
d_gene: TRBD2
j_gene: TRBJ2-7
abundance: once
CDR3nt: TGTGCCAGCAGAACTAGCGCTGCCTACGAGCAGTACTTC
CDR3aa: CASRTSAAYEQYF

v_gene: TRBV5-1
d_gene: .
j_gene: TRBJ2-3
abundance: .
CDR3nt: TGCGCCAGCAGCTTGACGGGAGAGGGCGCAGATACGCAGTATTTT
CDR3aa: CASSLTGEGADTQYF

v_gene: TRBV4-1
d_gene: .
j_gene: TRBJ2-1
abundance: once
CDR3nt: TGCGCCAGCAGCCAAGGGGCAAGATCGGAGCAGTTCTTC
CDR3aa: CASSQGARSEQFF

v_gene: TRBV7-2
d_gene: TRBD2
j_gene: TRBJ2-1
abundance: .
CDR3nt: TGTGCCAGCAGCACGGGACTAGCTAATGAGCAGTTCTTC
CDR3aa: CASSTGLANEQFF

v_gene: TRBV7-9
d_gene: TRBD1
j_gene: TRBJ2-3
abundance: .
CDR3nt: TGTGCCAGCAGCCGTACAGGGGGAAGGACAGATACGCAGTATTTT
CDR3aa: CASSRTGGRTDTQYF

v_gene: TRBV27
d_gene: TRBD2
j_gene: TRBJ2-1
abundance: once
CDR3nt: TGTGCCAGCAGTCCCCTTAGCGGGAGGGCCCTAAACAATGAGCAGTTCTTC
CDR3aa: CASSPLSGRALNNEQFF

v_gene: TRBV7-2
d_gene: .
j_gene: TRBJ2-2
abundance: .
CDR3nt: TGTGCCAGCAGCTTGGGATACACCGGGGAGCTGTTTTTT
CDR3aa: CASSLGYTGELFF

v_gene: TRBV4-1
d_gene: .
j_gene: TRBJ2-5
abundance: few
CDR3nt: TGCGCCAGCAGCCTAGGGACAGCGGCCAGCGGGGAGGAGACCCAGTACTTC
CDR3aa: CASSLGTAASGEETQYF

v_gene: TRBV7-8
d_gene: .
j_gene: TRBJ1-5
abundance: .
CDR3nt: TGTGCCAGCAGCCAAGGGACGGTGAGCAATCAGCCCCAGCATTTT
CDR3aa: CASSQGTVSNQPQHF

v_gene: TRBV27
d_gene: TRBD2
j_gene: TRBJ2-1
abundance: .
CDR3nt: TGTGCCAGCAGTACCAGACTAGCGGGGGGGCTCGGGCAGTTCTTC
CDR3aa: CASSTRLAGGLGQFF

v_gene: TRBV5-4
d_gene: .
j_gene: TRBJ2-7
abundance: .
CDR3nt: TGTGCCAGCAGCTTGGCCAGCTCCATAGCTTACGAGCAGTACTTC
CDR3aa: CASSLASSIAYEQYF

v_gene: TRBV5-1
d_gene: .
j_gene: TRBJ2-1
abundance: .
CDR3nt: TGCGCCAGCAGCTTGGTGCAGGAAATCTACAATGAGCAGTTCTTC
CDR3aa: CASSLVQEIYNEQFF

v_gene: TRBV2
d_gene: .
j_gene: TRBJ2-6
abundance: .
CDR3nt: TGTGCCAGCACAACGGCAGGGCCCGGGGCCAACGTCCTGACTTTC
CDR3aa: CASTTAGPGANVLTF

v_gene: TRBV11-2
d_gene: .
j_gene: TRBJ2-7
abundance: .
CDR3nt: TGTGCCAGCAGCCCAAGGGGGTCGACAGGGAGGAGCTACGAGCAGTACTTC
CDR3aa: CASSPRGSTGRSYEQYF

v_gene: TRBV12-5
d_gene: .
j_gene: TRBJ1-1
abundance: .
CDR3nt: TGTGCTAGTGGTTTGGGAGGGGGCACTGAAGCTTTCTTT
CDR3aa: CASGLGGGTEAFF

v_gene: TRBV5-1
d_gene: .
j_gene: TRBJ1-6
abundance: .
CDR3nt: TGCGCCAGCAGCCCCTACCCCCAAGGAGATAATTCACCCCTCCACTTT
CDR3aa: CASSPYPQGDNSPLHF

v_gene: TRBV19
d_gene: .
j_gene: TRBJ1-5
abundance: .
CDR3nt: TGTGCCAGTAGTATATTGGGGAGGGGCAATCAGCCCCAGCATTTT
CDR3aa: CASSILGRGNQPQHF

v_gene: TRBV9
d_gene: .
j_gene: TRBJ1-1
abundance: .
CDR3nt: TGTGCCAGCAGCGCCTCAGGGGTTAACACTGAAGCTTTCTTT
CDR3aa: CASSASGVNTEAFF

v_gene: TRBV20-1
d_gene: TRBD1
j_gene: TRBJ1-2
abundance: few
CDR3nt: TGCAGTGCCGGGGACAGTCAAATCTTC
CDR3aa: CSAGDSQIF

v_gene: TRBV4-3
d_gene: .
j_gene: TRBJ2-2
abundance: .
CDR3nt: TGCGCCAGCAGCCAAGAACGGATCACCGGGGAGCTGTTTTTT
CDR3aa: CASSQERITGELFF

v_gene: TRBV5-1
d_gene: .
j_gene: TRBJ2-3
abundance: .
CDR3nt: TGCGCCAGCAGCCCGGGGGGCGGGCGGAGCACAGATACGCAGTATTTT
CDR3aa: CASSPGGGRSTDTQYF

v_gene: TRBV4-1
d_gene: .
j_gene: TRBJ2-5
abundance: .
CDR3nt: TGCGCCAGCAGCCAAGCACTCCCGGAGACCCAGTACTTC
CDR3aa: CASSQALPETQYF

v_gene: TRBV4-3
d_gene: .
j_gene: TRBJ2-7
abundance: .
CDR3nt: TGCGCCAGCAGCCAAGATAGGGGTCCGAGTTACGAGCAGTACTTC
CDR3aa: CASSQDRGPSYEQYF

v_gene: TRBV5-4
d_gene: TRBD1
j_gene: TRBJ2-5
abundance: .
CDR3nt: TGTGCCAGCAGCGAGGGACAGCGACAGGAGACCCAGTACTTC
CDR3aa: CASSEGQRQETQYF

v_gene: TRBV4-1
d_gene: .
j_gene: TRBJ1-1
abundance: .
CDR3nt: TGCGCCAGCAGCCTCGAGGTGCGGACTGAAGCTTTCTTT
CDR3aa: CASSLEVRTEAFF

v_gene: TRBV18
d_gene: .
j_gene: TRBJ2-2
abundance: .
CDR3nt: TGTGCCAGCTCACAGGGCCAGATCGCGAACACCGGGGAGCTGTTTTTT
CDR3aa: CASSQGQIANTGELFF

v_gene: TRBV7-6
d_gene: .
j_gene: TRBJ1-3
abundance: .
CDR3nt: TGTGCCAGCAGTTTCCCAGGGACAGGAAACACCATATATTTT
CDR3aa: CASSFPGTGNTIYF

v_gene: TRBV5-1
d_gene: .
j_gene: TRBJ2-1
abundance: .
CDR3nt: TGCGCCAGCAGCTTGGTGGGCAACCCCAATGAGCAGTTCTTC
CDR3aa: CASSLVGNPNEQFF

v_gene: TRBV15
d_gene: .
j_gene: TRBJ1-2
abundance: .
CDR3nt: TGTGCCACCAGCAGAGATGGGTTAGCTAACTATGGCTACACCTTC
CDR3aa: CATSRDGLANYGYTF

v_gene: TRBV28
d_gene: TRBD1
j_gene: TRBJ1-2
abundance: .
CDR3nt: TGTGCCAGTACAACCGGGACAGGGACTGGCTACACCTTC
CDR3aa: CASTTGTGTGYTF

v_gene: TRBV6-5
d_gene: TRBD1
j_gene: TRBJ1-1
abundance: .
CDR3nt: TGTGCCAGCGAGGGCAGGGGGAGTACTGAAGCTTTCTTT
CDR3aa: CASEGRGSTEAFF

v_gene: TRBV19
d_gene: .
j_gene: TRBJ2-7
abundance: few
CDR3nt: TGTGCCAGTAGTAGAGCGTTTGGGGAGCAGTACTTC
CDR3aa: CASSRAFGEQYF

v_gene: TRBV19
d_gene: TRBD2
j_gene: TRBJ2-2
abundance: .
CDR3nt: TGTGCCAGTAGCGAACTAGCGACGAACACCGGGGAGCTGTTTTTT
CDR3aa: CASSELATNTGELFF